This is a list of T cell receptor beta chains from one sample in a study of blood T cell repertoires in COVID-19. Here immunoSEQ multiplex PCR was the method, and the copy in TCRdb shows in-frame clones only, minus some. The sample records some 290,000 clones, around 86% being singletons. The sequenced sample consisted of peripheral blood. The receptors here all came from a woman aged 60-70 years with active or convalescent COVID-19. The conserved cysteine and the conserved F or W are not part of the CDR3 here.

j_gene	v_gene	CDR3aa
TRBJ2-7	TRBV9	ASSRGTVHEQY
TRBJ1-1	TRBV6-2/TRBV6-3	ASSQASKIKMNTEAF
TRBJ2-2	TRBV7-9	ASSLTGTGELF
TRBJ1-1	TRBV10-3	AISNLGNRGRNTEAF
TRBJ1-4	TRBV18	ASSPPAARAEKLF
TRBJ2-1	TRBV20-1	SASRGRGDWDEQF
TRBJ1-6	TRBV6-4	ASSSRDRGHDSPLH
TRBJ2-5	TRBV9	ASSWTSGGSQETQY
TRBJ1-2	TRBV10-1	ASSESTGRGAGYT
TRBJ2-1	TRBV19	ASSQGRGSYNEQF
TRBJ2-7	TRBV5-1	ASSLEGQSSYEQY
TRBJ1-4	TRBV9	ASSAFPVEEKLF
TRBJ2-3	TRBV2	ASRTNSGGIPDTQY
TRBJ2-7	TRBV14	ASSHRVGHEQY
TRBJ2-7	TRBV9	ASSKTSGGSYEQY
TRBJ2-7	TRBV24-1	ATSDWTGNEQY
TRBJ2-6	TRBV11-2	ASSRHLSGANVLT
TRBJ2-1	TRBV5-4	ASSSRGLAAGVGLDEQF
TRBJ2-7	TRBV19	ASSVNRGQGLKQY
TRBJ2-2	TRBV4-2	ASSLERGPGTGELF
TRBJ1-1	TRBV5-1	ASSFFQGNTEAF
TRBJ2-1	TRBV2	ASSASGGLYNEQF
TRBJ2-1	TRBV9	ASSATYNEQF
TRBJ1-2	TRBV5-1	ASSLGGNRAEYGYT
TRBJ2-1	TRBV27	ASSARGTVYNEQF
TRBJ2-5	TRBV19	ASSRQDRETQY
TRBJ2-1	TRBV11-2	ATRLGAGDEQF
TRBJ1-3	TRBV30	AWRAPDREPGNTIY
TRBJ2-1	TRBV6-5	AHAAGSHSGEQF
TRBJ2-7	TRBV6-5	ASSYSETGGYEQY
TRBJ1-5	TRBV18	ASHGTGGLSNQPQH
TRBJ2-2	TRBV2	ASSRNNLLAGGPSTGELF
TRBJ1-4	TRBV9	ASSPTPGHGNEKLF